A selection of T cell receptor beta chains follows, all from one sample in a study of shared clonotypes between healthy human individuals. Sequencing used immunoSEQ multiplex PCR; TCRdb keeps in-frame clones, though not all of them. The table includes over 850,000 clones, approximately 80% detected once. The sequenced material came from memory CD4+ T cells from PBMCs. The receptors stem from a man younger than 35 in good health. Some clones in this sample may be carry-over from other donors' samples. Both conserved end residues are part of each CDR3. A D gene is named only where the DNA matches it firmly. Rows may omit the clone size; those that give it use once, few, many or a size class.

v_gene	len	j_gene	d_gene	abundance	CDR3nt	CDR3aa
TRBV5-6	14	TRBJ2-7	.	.	TGTGCCAGCAGCTTGTGGAGGGGCCGCGGGGAGCAGTACTTC	CASSLWRGRGEQYF
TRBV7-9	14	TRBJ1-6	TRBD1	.	TGTGCCAGCAGTCCAGGACAGGACAATTCACCCCTCCACTTT	CASSPGQDNSPLHF
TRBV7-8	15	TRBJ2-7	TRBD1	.	TGTGCCAGCATCAGAGGACAGGGGGGGATCTACGAGCAGTACTTC	CASIRGQGGIYEQYF
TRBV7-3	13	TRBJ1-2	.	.	TGTGCCAGCAGCCCTATAGGGGGTACGGGCTACACCTTC	CASSPIGGTGYTF
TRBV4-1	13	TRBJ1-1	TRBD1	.	TGCGCCAGCAGCCCTGGTCGGGACAGCCAAGGTTTCTTT	CASSPGRDSQGFF
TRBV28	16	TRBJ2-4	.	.	TGTGCCAGCAGTTCGACACGGCTTCTAGCCAAAAACATTCAGTACTTC	CASSSTRLLAKNIQYF
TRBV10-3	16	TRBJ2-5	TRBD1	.	TGTGCCATCAGCGCCCAACCGGGACAGGGGGTAGAGACCCAGTACTTC	CAISAQPGQGVETQYF
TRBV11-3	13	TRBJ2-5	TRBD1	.	TGTGCCAGCTCCCGGGGACAGCTAGAGACCCAGTACTTC	CASSRGQLETQYF
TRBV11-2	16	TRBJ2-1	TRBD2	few	TGTGCCAGCAGCTTAGAACTGACTAGCGGGAGGATTGAGCAGTTCTTC	CASSLELTSGRIEQFF
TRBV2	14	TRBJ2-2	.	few	TGTGCCAGCACTCCCGGACCCCCCACCGGGGAGCTGTTTTTT	CASTPGPPTGELFF
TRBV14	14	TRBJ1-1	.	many	TGTGCCAGCAGCTCCTTTTTTGTGAACACTGAAGCTTTCTTT	CASSSFFVNTEAFF
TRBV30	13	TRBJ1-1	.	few	TGTGCCTGGACCGATGCCGGGGCCCTCGGGGCTTTCTTT	CAWTDAGALGAFF
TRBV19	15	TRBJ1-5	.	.	TGTGCCAGTAGTGTGGCCGGGTCTAGCAATCAGCCCCAGCATTTT	CASSVAGSSNQPQHF
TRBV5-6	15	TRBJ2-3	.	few	TGTGCCAGCAGCTTGGGTTGGGACATCACAGATACGCAGTATTTT	CASSLGWDITDTQYF
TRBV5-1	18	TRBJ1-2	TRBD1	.	TGCGCCAGCAGCTTAGATTTACGGGACAGGGGAGCTAACTATGGCTACACCTTC	CASSLDLRDRGANYGYTF
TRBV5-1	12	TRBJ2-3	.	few	TGCGCCAGCAGCTTGCCGACAGATACGCAGTATTTT	CASSLPTDTQYF